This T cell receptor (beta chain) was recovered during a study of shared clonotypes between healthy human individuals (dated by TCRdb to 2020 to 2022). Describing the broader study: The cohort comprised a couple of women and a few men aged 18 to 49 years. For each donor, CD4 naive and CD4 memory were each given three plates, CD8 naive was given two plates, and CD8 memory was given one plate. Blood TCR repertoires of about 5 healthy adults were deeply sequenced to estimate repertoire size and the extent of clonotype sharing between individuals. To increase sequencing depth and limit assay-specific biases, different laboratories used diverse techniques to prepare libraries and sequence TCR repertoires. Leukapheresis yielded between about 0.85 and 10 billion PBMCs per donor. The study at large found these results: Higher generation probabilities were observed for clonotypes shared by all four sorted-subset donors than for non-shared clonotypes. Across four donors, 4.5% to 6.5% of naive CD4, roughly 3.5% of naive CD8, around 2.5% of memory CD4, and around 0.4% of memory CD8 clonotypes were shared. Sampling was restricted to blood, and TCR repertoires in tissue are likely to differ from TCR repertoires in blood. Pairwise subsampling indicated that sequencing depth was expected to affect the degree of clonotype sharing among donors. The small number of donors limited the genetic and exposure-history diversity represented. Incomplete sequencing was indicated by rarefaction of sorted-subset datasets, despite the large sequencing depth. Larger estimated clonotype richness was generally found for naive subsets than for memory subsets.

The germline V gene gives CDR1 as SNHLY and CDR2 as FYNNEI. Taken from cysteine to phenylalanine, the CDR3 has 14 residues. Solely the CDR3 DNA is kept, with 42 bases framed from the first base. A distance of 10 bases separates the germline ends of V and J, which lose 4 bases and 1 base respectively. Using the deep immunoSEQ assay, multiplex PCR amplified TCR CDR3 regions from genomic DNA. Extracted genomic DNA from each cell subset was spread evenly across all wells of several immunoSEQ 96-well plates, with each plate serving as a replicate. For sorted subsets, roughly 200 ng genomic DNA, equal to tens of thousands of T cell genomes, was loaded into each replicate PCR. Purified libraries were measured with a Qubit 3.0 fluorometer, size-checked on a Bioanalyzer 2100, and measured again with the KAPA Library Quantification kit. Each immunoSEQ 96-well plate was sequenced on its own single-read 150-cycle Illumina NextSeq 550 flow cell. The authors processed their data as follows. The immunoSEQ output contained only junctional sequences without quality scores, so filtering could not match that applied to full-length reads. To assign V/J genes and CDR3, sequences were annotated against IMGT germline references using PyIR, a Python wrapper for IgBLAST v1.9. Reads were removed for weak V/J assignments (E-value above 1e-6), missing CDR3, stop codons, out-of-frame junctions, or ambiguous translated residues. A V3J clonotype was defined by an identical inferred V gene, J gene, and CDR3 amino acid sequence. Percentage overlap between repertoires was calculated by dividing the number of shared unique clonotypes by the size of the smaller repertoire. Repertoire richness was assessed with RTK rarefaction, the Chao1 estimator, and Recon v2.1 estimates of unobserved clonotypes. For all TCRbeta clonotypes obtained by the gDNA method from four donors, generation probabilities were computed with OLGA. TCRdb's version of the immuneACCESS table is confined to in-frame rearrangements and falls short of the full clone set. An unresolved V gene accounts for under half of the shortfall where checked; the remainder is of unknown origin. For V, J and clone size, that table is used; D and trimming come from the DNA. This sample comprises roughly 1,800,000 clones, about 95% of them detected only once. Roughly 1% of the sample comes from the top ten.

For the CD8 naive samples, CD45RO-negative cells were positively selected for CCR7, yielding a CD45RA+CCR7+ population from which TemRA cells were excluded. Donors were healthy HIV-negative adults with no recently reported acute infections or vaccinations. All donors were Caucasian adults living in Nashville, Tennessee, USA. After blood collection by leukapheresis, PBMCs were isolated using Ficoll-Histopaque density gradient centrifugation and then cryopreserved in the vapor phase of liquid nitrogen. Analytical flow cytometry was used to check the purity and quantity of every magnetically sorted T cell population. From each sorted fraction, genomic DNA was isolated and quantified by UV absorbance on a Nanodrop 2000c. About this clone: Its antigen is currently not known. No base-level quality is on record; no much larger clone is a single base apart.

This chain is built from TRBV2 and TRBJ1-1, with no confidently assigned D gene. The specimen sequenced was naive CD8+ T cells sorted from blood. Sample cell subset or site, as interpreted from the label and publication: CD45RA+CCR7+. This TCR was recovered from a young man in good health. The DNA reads TGTGCCAGCAGTGCCTGGCAGGAGAACACTGAAGCTTTCTTT. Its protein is CASSAWQENTEAFF.